The following is a T cell receptor (beta chain) sequence with its context. Antigen unknown. Looked up from germline, CDR1 is SEHNR and CDR2 is FQNEAQ (reference sequence). This CDR3 spans 16 amino acids. J gave up 4 bases and V 1 base, and 4 bases lay outside the gene matches. The study ran its PCR with 60 Vbeta and 13 Jbeta primers. Produced via immunoSEQ multiplex PCR; TCRdb's table is partial and in-frame only. The sample lists about 170,000 clones, approximately 70% occurring once. The entry originates in a study of cytomegalovirus exposure and HLA in healthy donors. Overall study findings and caveats: Within an earlier analysis, most TCR beta V segments proved productive either about 87% or about 30% of the time. In presence/absence analyses, roughly uniform sequencing depth across donors was assumed.

The chain is built from TRBV7-9 and TRBJ1-1; 12 nucleotides match TRBD1. Sequenced input: PBMCs. The TCR sequence derives from a man aged 35-49 years in good health and CMV-seropositive. CDR3 amino acids: CASSLEGQGAATEAFF. The CDR3 DNA sequence: TGTGCCAGCAGCTTAGAGGGACAGGGGGCAGCCACTGAAGCTTTCTTT.